There are many counts of the clone carrying this T cell receptor (beta chain). The antigen remains unidentified. This specimen belongs to a study of T cells in Graves' hyperthyroidism and ophthalmopathy. The wider study: Prior to any treatment, at the point of initial diagnosis, peripheral blood was collected.

The CDR3 has 13 amino acids. The V gene lost 5 bases and the J gene lost 7 bases, with 12 bases spanning the gap. Germline CDR1 SGHTA, CDR2 FQGTGA. In making diagnoses, clinical symptoms, serum thyroxine and TRAb, thyroid ultrasound and orbital computed tomography were all used. Amplified regions were TCR beta CDR3 sequences from RNA transcripts. The primer set for the first-round RT-PCR of the TCR CDR3 was HTBI. TCRdb reanalysed the multiplex PCR reads using MiXCR and keeps one entry per CDR3 protein. The profile covers 640,000 or so distinct CDR3 sequences, with 11% to 15% appearing a single time and less than 9% taken by the ten largest. Study-wide results and limits: Stable hyperthyroidism and ophthalmopathy were separated using 13 V-J signatures. Blood shared most expanded thyroid clonotypes above 0.001.

The chain has TRBV7-3 and TRBJ2-1; no reliable D call. The receptor was derived from a woman between 18 and 30 years old with Graves' ophthalmopathy. Sequenced material: blood. CDR3 loop: CASSGPRANEQFF. The CDR3 DNA sequence: TGTGCCAGCAGCGGACCACGGGCGAATGAGCAGTTCTTC.